These T cell receptor beta chains were read from a single sample in a study of blood T cell repertoires in COVID-19. Data came from immunoSEQ multiplex PCR; TCRdb stores just in-frame clones and leaves some out. The sample yields some 77,000 clones, roughly 83% seen once. The sample comprised peripheral blood. The receptors were sampled from a man in his sixties or seventies with acute or convalescent COVID-19. CDR3s include the opening cysteine and the closing phenylalanine or tryptophan. A D gene is named only where the DNA matches it firmly. Rows give clone size only sometimes, using once, few, many, or a class for an expanded clone.

v_call	d_call	j_call	clone_size	cdr3_aa	cdr3_nt
TRBV19	.	TRBJ2-1	.	CASSIALNEQFF	TGTGCCAGTAGTATAGCCCTAAATGAGCAGTTCTTC
TRBV10-2	.	TRBJ1-1	.	CASSGTEAFF	TGCGCCAGCAGTGGCACAGAAGCTTTCTTT
TRBV11-2	.	TRBJ1-1	.	CASGRNTEAFF	TGTGCCAGCGGGAGGAACACTGAAGCTTTCTTT
TRBV9	.	TRBJ2-5	.	CASSAHVYQETQYF	TGTGCCAGCAGCGCTCATGTCTATCAAGAGACCCAGTACTTC
TRBV5-1	.	TRBJ2-3	.	CASSFDFASTDTQYF	TGCGCCAGCAGCTTCGACTTCGCTAGCACAGATACGCAGTATTTT
TRBV10-3	TRBD1	TRBJ1-1	.	CAIRDGTGNTEAFF	TGTGCCATCAGGGATGGGACAGGGAACACTGAAGCTTTCTTT
TRBV7-3	.	TRBJ2-1	.	CASSQPPGDEQFF	TGTGCCAGCAGCCAACCCCCCGGGGATGAGCAGTTCTTC
TRBV5-4	.	TRBJ1-2	.	CASSLGLGGDYGYTF	TGTGCCAGCAGCTTGGGGTTGGGAGGGGACTATGGCTACACCTTC
TRBV7-3	.	TRBJ2-2	.	CASSLYPFGELFF	TGTGCCAGCAGCCTCTACCCCTTTGGGGAGCTGTTTTTT
TRBV28	TRBD1	TRBJ2-1	.	CASRSQGIGEDEQFF	TGTGCCAGCAGGTCACAGGGGATAGGAGAGGATGAGCAGTTCTTC
TRBV12-3/TRBV12-4	.	TRBJ1-1	.	CASSPGINAEAFF	TGTGCCAGCAGTCCGGGGATAAACGCTGAAGCTTTCTTT
TRBV4-3	.	TRBJ2-7	.	CASSQTLGGEQYF	TGCGCCAGCAGCCAAACTCTGGGGGGCGAGCAGTACTTC
TRBV27	.	TRBJ2-1	.	CASSRRVDSHYVNEQFF	TGTGCCAGCAGCAGGAGGGTGGACTCCCACTATGTGAATGAGCAGTTCTTC
TRBV19	.	TRBJ1-4	once	CASRQANEKLFF	TGTGCCAGTCGACAGGCTAATGAAAAACTGTTTTTT
TRBV28	TRBD1	TRBJ1-2	.	CASSFLTGVYGYTF	TGTGCCAGCAGTTTTTTGACAGGGGTGTATGGCTACACCTTC
TRBV19	TRBD1	TRBJ1-4	.	CASSSAPGQGAATNEKLFF	TGTGCCAGTAGTAGCGCCCCGGGACAGGGGGCGGCAACTAATGAAAAACTGTTTTTT
TRBV5-4	.	TRBJ1-5	.	CASSLGGTRGTSNQPQHF	TGTGCCAGCAGCTTGGGGGGGACCCGGGGGACTAGCAATCAGCCCCAGCATTTT
TRBV5-1	TRBD1	TRBJ2-7	.	CASSLFGTGSEQYF	TGCGCCAGCAGCTTGTTCGGGACAGGGTCGGAACAGTACTTC
TRBV5-1	TRBD1	TRBJ2-7	.	CASSAQGGWYEQYF	TGCGCCAGCAGCGCCCAAGGGGGCTGGTACGAGCAGTACTTC
TRBV30	TRBD1	TRBJ2-3	.	CAWSVGQSDADTQYF	TGTGCCTGGAGTGTGGGACAGTCGGATGCAGATACGCAGTATTTT
TRBV4-3	.	TRBJ2-1	.	CASSQDASVRDEQFF	TGCGCCAGCAGCCAAGATGCTAGCGTGAGAGATGAGCAGTTCTTC
TRBV2	TRBD1	TRBJ1-1	.	CARSTGTNTEAFF	TGTGCCAGATCGACAGGGACGAACACTGAAGCTTTCTTT
TRBV25-1	.	TRBJ2-1	.	CASSSRSSYNEQFF	TGTGCCAGCAGTTCTCGGAGCTCCTACAATGAGCAGTTCTTC
TRBV6-5	TRBD2	TRBJ2-7	.	CASSTSGSYEQYF	TGTGCCAGCAGTACTAGCGGGAGCTACGAGCAGTACTTC
TRBV6-5	TRBD1	TRBJ2-1	.	CASTSQGADEQFF	TGTGCCAGCACCTCCCAGGGGGCTGATGAGCAGTTCTTC
TRBV5-1	TRBD2	TRBJ2-2	.	CASSGTSRAGELFF	TGCGCCAGCAGTGGGACTAGCAGAGCCGGGGAGCTGTTTTTT
TRBV6-2/TRBV6-3	TRBD2	TRBJ2-7	.	CASSSLIAGGPRNEQYF	TGTGCCAGCAGTTCCCTTATAGCGGGAGGGCCGAGAAACGAGCAGTACTTC
TRBV27	.	TRBJ2-6	.	CASSLMTAGANVLTF	TGTGCCAGCAGTTTAATGACAGCTGGGGCCAACGTCCTGACTTTC
TRBV24-1	TRBD1	TRBJ2-6	.	CATSKGGAGANVLTF	TGTGCCACCAGTAAAGGGGGCGCTGGGGCCAACGTCCTGACTTTC
TRBV19	.	TRBJ1-2	.	CASSDRAQGYGYTF	TGTGCCAGTAGCGACAGAGCCCAAGGCTATGGCTACACCTTC
TRBV7-3	.	TRBJ2-3	.	CASSLGGGGDTQYF	TGTGCCAGCAGCCTCGGGGGAGGAGGAGATACGCAGTATTTT
TRBV5-1	TRBD2	TRBJ2-1	.	CASSSAGGPVNEQFF	TGCGCCAGCAGCTCAGCGGGAGGGCCGGTAAATGAGCAGTTCTTC
TRBV9	TRBD2	TRBJ2-1	.	CASSARSLAGVSSSYNEQFF	TGTGCCAGCAGCGCTCGCTCTCTAGCGGGGGTCTCGAGCTCCTACAATGAGCAGTTCTTC
TRBV5-1	TRBD2	TRBJ2-3	.	CASSLTSRYTDTQYF	TGCGCCAGCAGCCTGACTAGCCGATACACAGATACGCAGTATTTT
TRBV28	TRBD1	TRBJ1-5	.	CASSFRTGGVWNQPQHF	TGTGCCAGCAGTTTCAGGACAGGGGGTGTGTGGAATCAGCCCCAGCATTTT
TRBV4-1	TRBD2	TRBJ2-2	.	CASSYGTSGANTGELFF	TGCGCCAGCAGTTACGGGACTAGCGGGGCGAACACCGGGGAGCTGTTTTTT
TRBV12-3/TRBV12-4	TRBD1	TRBJ1-6	once	CASSKDRSTPLHF	TGTGCCAGCAGTAAGGACAGGTCGACACCCCTCCACTTT
TRBV4-1	TRBD2	TRBJ2-1	.	CASSPLGGGGRSYNEQFF	TGCGCCAGCAGCCCGTTAGGTGGGGGAGGGAGGTCCTACAATGAGCAGTTCTTC
TRBV5-1	TRBD1	TRBJ1-5	few	CASSLGQGSNQPQHF	TGCGCCAGCAGCTTGGGACAGGGATCAAATCAGCCCCAGCATTTT
TRBV9	TRBD1	TRBJ1-3	few	CASSVTGGSGNTIYF	TGTGCCAGCAGCGTGACAGGGGGCTCTGGAAACACCATATATTTT
TRBV6-5	TRBD2	TRBJ2-1	.	CASSLAGGDEQFF	TGTGCCAGCAGTCTCGCGGGAGGGGATGAGCAGTTCTTC
TRBV7-3	TRBD1	TRBJ2-1	.	CASSSGTGYHNEQFF	TGTGCCAGCAGTTCCGGGACAGGGTATCACAATGAGCAGTTCTTC
TRBV15	.	TRBJ2-5	.	CATSREGAGGETQYF	TGTGCCACCAGCAGAGAAGGGGCAGGAGGGGAGACCCAGTACTTC
TRBV24-1	.	TRBJ2-1	.	CATSVGGNRYNEQFF	TGTGCCACCAGTGTTGGAGGGAATAGGTACAATGAGCAGTTCTTC
TRBV14	.	TRBJ1-1	.	CASSQAYGGTEAFF	TGTGCCAGCAGCCAAGCTTACGGTGGCACTGAAGCTTTCTTT
TRBV5-6	TRBD1	TRBJ2-7	.	CASSLQGQGVPRQYF	TGTGCCAGCAGCTTGCAAGGACAGGGGGTCCCTCGGCAGTACTTC
TRBV4-2	.	TRBJ1-4	.	CASSQDPGDDEKLFF	TGTGCCAGCAGCCAAGATCCAGGGGATGATGAAAAACTGTTTTTT
TRBV15	TRBD2	TRBJ2-3	.	CATSRWGGVSDTQYF	TGTGCCACCAGCAGGTGGGGGGGAGTTTCAGATACGCAGTATTTT
TRBV7-3	.	TRBJ2-1	.	CASSLQGGEQFF	TGTGCCAGCAGCTTACAGGGGGGTGAGCAGTTCTTC